The present T cell receptor beta chain was sequenced within a study of blood T cell repertoires in COVID-19. Looking at the study overall: Samples of COVID-19 (acute and convalescent) were obtained from the United States, Italy and Spain. Nucleic acid was either cDNA or gDNA, and it came from T cells, B-cell-depleted T cells, or PBMCs.

Per the study methods: Amplification of reference gene primers was used by the study to estimate nucleated cell counts. Clones were sequenced by immunoSEQ multiplex PCR, and TCRdb holds only the in-frame ones, with some missing. V, J and clone size are those of that table, while D and trimming were read from the DNA. The table shows under 400,000 clones, with roughly 89% occurring only once. This clone was counted only a few times. CDR1 and CDR2 from the germline V gene are SGHRS and YFSETQ. V gave up 3 bases and J gave up 9 bases; unmatched junction bases: 4. The CDR3 is 14 residues long. This TCR was recovered from a man aged 18 to 30 with active or convalescent COVID-19. Sequencing was carried out using peripheral blood. The chain joins TRBV5-1 to TRBJ2-1, with 12 bases fitting TRBD1. The CDR3 DNA follows: TGCGCCAGCAGCTCCGGGACAGGGGGCGTTGAGCAGTTCTTC. This codes for CASSSGTGGVEQFF. Complete variable domain (other parts from reference TRBV5-1 and TRBJ2-1): KAGVTQTPRYLIKTRGQQVTLSCSPISGHRSVSWYQQTPGQGLQFLFEYFSETQRNKGNFPGRFSGRQFSNSRSEMNVSTLELGDSALYLCASSSGTGGVEQFFGPGTRLTVL.